The count of the clone carrying this T cell receptor (beta chain) is one. The antigen remains undetermined. This specimen belongs to a study of cytomegalovirus exposure and HLA in healthy donors. Study details: Of the donors genotyped, several hundred in all, around 76% fell in the Caucasian-associated ancestry cluster.

PCR employed 60 Vbeta and 13 Jbeta primers. TCRdb's table, derived via immunoSEQ multiplex PCR, lists solely in-frame clones and lacks some. This table has fewer than 200,000 clones, approximately 84% appearing once. V was pared by 0 bases and J by 7 bases, with 15 bases between. Germline V lookup: CDR1 LGHNA, CDR2 YSLEER. This CDR3 contains 15 residues. Points from the study as a whole: The study listed 164 cytomegalovirus-associated TCR beta chains. In a later analysis, HLA-associated beta chains showed higher expansion and lower generation probabilities than comparable chains.

The sample consisted of PBMCs. The receptor was derived from a man aged 18 to 29 in good health and CMV-seropositive. The chain employs TRBV4-3 and TRBJ1-1; D possibly corresponds to TRBD1 (6 bases). CDR3 region: CASSQDKTGGLEAFF. In nucleotides, the CDR3 is TGCGCCAGCAGCCAAGATAAGACAGGCGGGCTTGAAGCTTTCTTT.